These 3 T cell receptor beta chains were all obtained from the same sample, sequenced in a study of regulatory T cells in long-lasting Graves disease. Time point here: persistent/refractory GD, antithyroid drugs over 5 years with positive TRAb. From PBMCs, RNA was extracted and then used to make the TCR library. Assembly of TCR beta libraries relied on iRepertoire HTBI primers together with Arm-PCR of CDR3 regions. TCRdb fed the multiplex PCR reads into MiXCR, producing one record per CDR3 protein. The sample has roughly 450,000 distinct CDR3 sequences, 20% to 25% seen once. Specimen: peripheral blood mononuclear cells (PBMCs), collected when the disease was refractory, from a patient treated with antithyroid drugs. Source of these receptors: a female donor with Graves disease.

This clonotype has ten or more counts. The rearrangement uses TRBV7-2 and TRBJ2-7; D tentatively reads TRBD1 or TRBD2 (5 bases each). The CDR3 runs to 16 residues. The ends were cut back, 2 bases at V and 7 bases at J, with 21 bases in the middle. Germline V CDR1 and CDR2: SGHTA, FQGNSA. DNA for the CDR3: TGTGCCAGCAGCTTAAGAGAGGGGTGGGACCTTTCAGAGCAGTACTTC. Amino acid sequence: CASSLREGWDLSEQYF.

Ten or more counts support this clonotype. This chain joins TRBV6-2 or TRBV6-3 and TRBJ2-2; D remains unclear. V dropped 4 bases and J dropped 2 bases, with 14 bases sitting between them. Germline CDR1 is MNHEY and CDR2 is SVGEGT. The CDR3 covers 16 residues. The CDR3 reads CASSLIRQLNTGELFF. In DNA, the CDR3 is TGTGCCAGCAGTTTAATCCGGCAGCTTAACACCGGGGAGCTGTTTTTT.

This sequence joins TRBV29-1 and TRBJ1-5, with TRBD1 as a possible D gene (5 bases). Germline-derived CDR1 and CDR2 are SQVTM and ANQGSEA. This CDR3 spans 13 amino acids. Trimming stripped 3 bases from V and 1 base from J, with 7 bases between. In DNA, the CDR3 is TGCAGCGTTGATTCAGGGAGCAATCAGCCCCAGCATTTT. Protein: CSVDSGSNQPQHF.